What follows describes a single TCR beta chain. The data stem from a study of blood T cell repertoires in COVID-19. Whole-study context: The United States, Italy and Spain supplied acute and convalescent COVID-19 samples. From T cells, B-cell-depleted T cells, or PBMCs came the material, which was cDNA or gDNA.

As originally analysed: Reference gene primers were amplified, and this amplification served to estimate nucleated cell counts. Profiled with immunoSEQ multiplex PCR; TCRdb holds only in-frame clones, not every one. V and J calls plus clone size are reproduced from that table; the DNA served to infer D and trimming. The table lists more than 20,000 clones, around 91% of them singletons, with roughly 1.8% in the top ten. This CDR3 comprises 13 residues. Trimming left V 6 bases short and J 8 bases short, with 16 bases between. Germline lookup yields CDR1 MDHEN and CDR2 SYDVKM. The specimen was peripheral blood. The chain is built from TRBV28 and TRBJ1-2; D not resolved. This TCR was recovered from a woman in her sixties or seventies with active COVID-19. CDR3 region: CASSRSLSGGYTF. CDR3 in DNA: TGTGCCAGCAGCCGAAGTTTGTCGGGGGGCTACACCTTC.